Each of the 9 T cell receptor beta chains below was sequenced from the same sample in a study of OX40 agonist ivuxolimab in advanced cancers. Libraries were prepared by immunoSEQ multiplex PCR; TCRdb keeps only in-frame clonotypes and omits some of them. The sample records some 69,000 clones, 80% to 85% being singletons. Sequences were derived from CD4+ or CD8+ T cells sorted from blood, sampled in a trial of the OX40 agonist ivuxolimab. All receptors derive from an adult with an advanced solid tumor such as melanoma, head and neck, liver or kidney cancer.

This sequence joins TRBV4-1 and TRBJ1-2; D unresolved. The CDR3 loop spans 15 amino acids. The V end lost 0 bases, the J end lost 0 bases, and 8 bases lay between the germline ends. CDR1 is MGHRA and CDR2 is YSYEKL in the germline V gene. CDR3 residues: CASSQDGQPNYGYTF. The CDR3 region has the DNA TGCGCCAGCAGCCAAGATGGGCAGCCTAACTATGGCTACACCTTC.

This clone turned up a few times. This chain joins TRBV2 and TRBJ1-5, with a possible D match to TRBD1 (5 bases). The CDR3 is 14 residues long. V lost 6 bases and J lost 5, with 14 bases in between. From germline, CDR1 is SNHLY and CDR2 FYNNEI. The CDR3, as DNA: TGTGCCAGCAGGAGGGGTTATAATGATCAGCCCCAGCATTTT. This gives the protein CASRRGYNDQPQHF.

The rearrangement joins TRBV30 to TRBJ1-1; D may be TRBD1 (6 bases). Deletions cut 0 bases from V and 3 bases from J, with 11 bases between. The germline V gene has CDR1 GTSNPN and CDR2 SVGIG (reference sequence). There are 14 residues in the CDR3. The CDR3 loop reads CAWSVGGAYTEAFF. In DNA, the CDR3 is TGTGCCTGGAGTGTAGGGGGAGCGTACACTGAAGCTTTCTTT.

V is TRBV30 and J is TRBJ2-4; no definite D call. The CDR3 runs to 13 residues. Trimming left V 4 bases short and J 1 base short, with 8 bases between. In germline, CDR1 is GTSNPN, CDR2 SVGIG (reference sequence). CDR3 coding DNA: TGTGCCTGGAATGCCGGGGCCAAAAACATTCAGTACTTC. Translating it yields CAWNAGAKNIQYF.

This clone was seen a single time. The chain carries TRBV10-3 and TRBJ2-1, with D tentatively TRBD1 or TRBD2 (5 bases each). CDR1 and CDR2 (germline): ENHRY, SYGVKD. CDR3 length: 11 residues. Trimming took off 6 bases at V and 7 bases at J, with 7 bases between the two ends. CDR3 DNA sequence: TGTGCCATCAGGGGGGTTAATGAGCAGTTCTTC. As protein: CAIRGVNEQFF.

The chain has TRBV27 and TRBJ2-3; D not certain. This CDR3 spans 14 amino acids. The germline V gene has CDR1 MNHEY and CDR2 SMNVEV (reference sequence). The V gene lost 7 bases and the J gene lost 1 base, with 12 bases spanning the gap. The CDR3 coding sequence is TGTGCCAGCACCTTACAGCCTGGCACAGATACGCAGTATTTT. As protein: CASTLQPGTDTQYF.

The CDR3 region has the DNA TGTGCCAGCAGCTTCGGGGCGGGCAGCACAGATACGCAGTATTTT. Translated: CASSFGAGSTDTQYF. V is TRBV7-2 and J is TRBJ2-3; D could derive from TRBD1 or TRBD2 (5 bases each). The length of the CDR3 is 15 residues. Trimming took off 3 bases at V and 0 bases at J, with 10 bases between the two ends. Germline values: CDR1 SGHTA, CDR2 FQGNSA. Full variable domain (missing parts from reference TRBV7-2 and TRBJ2-3): GAGVSQSPSNKVTEKGKDVELRCDPISGHTALYWYRQSLGQGLEFLIYFQGNSAPDKSGLPSDRFSAERTGGSVSTLTIQRTQQEDSAVYLCASSFGAGSTDTQYFGPGTRLTVL.

This clone was seen once. The chain uses TRBV7-9 and TRBJ2-2, with TRBD2 matching over 7 bases. The CDR3 extends over 15 amino acids. The germline gives CDR1 SEHNR, CDR2 FQNEAQ (reference sequence). V gave up 2 bases and J gave up 7 bases; unmatched junction bases: 7. The CDR3 DNA is TGTGCCAGCAGCTTAAACGTGGCTAGCGGCGGGGAGCTGTTTTTT. It translates to CASSLNVASGGELFF.

This clone has just one count. The chain uses TRBV18 and TRBJ1-2, with D tentatively TRBD1 (5 bases). The ends were cut back, 2 bases at V and 2 bases at J, with 9 bases in the middle. This CDR3 spans 14 amino acids. The germline gives CDR1 KGHSH, CDR2 LQKENI. This CDR3 is CASSPMGTNYGYTF. The CDR3 coding sequence is TGTGCCAGCTCACCAATGGGGACGAACTATGGCTACACCTTC.